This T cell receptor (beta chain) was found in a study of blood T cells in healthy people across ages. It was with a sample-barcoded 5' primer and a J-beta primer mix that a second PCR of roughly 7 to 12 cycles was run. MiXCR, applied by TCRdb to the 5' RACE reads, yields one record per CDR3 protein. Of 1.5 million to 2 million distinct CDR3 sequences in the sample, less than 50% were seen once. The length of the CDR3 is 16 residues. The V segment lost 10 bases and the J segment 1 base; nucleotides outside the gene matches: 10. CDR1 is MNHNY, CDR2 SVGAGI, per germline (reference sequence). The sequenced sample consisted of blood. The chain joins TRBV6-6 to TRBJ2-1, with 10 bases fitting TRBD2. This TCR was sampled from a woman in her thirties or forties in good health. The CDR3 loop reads CATRTSGALSYNEQFF. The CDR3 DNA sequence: TGTGCCACCCGAACTAGCGGGGCTCTTTCCTACAATGAGCAGTTCTTC.